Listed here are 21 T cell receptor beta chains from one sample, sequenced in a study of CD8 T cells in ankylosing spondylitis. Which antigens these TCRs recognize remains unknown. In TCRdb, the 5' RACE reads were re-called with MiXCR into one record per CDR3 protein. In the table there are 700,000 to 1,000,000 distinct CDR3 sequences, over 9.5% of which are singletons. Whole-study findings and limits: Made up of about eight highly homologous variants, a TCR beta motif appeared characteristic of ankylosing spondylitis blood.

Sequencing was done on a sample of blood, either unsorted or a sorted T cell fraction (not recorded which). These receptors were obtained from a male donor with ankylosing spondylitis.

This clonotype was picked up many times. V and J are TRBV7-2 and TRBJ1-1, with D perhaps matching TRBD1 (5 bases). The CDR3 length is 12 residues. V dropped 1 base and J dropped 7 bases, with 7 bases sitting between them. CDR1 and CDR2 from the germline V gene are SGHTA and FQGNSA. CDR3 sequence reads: CASSLGTYEAFF. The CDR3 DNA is TGTGCCAGCAGCTTAGGGACATATGAAGCTTTCTTT.

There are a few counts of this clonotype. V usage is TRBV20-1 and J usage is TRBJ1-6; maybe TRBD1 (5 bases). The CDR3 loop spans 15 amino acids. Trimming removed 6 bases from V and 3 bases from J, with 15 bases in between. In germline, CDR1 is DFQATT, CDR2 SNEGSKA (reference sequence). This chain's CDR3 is CSAGALGYYNSPLHF. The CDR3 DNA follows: TGCAGTGCCGGGGCTTTGGGTTACTATAATTCACCCCTCCACTTT.

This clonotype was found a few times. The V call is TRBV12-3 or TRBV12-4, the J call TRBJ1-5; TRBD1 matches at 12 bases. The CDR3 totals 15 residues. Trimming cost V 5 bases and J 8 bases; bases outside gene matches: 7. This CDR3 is CASSLGQGAREPQHF. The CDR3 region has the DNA TGTGCCAGCAGTCTGGGACAGGGGGCCCGAGAGCCCCAGCATTTT.

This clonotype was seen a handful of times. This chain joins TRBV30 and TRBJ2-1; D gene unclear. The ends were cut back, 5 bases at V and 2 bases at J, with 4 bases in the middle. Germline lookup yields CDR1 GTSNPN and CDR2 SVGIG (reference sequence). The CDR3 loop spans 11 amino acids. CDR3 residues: CAWGTYNEQFF. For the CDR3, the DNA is TGTGCCTGGGGGACCTACAATGAGCAGTTCTTC. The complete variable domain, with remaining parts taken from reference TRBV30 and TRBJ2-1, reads SQTIHQWPATLVQPVGSPLSLECTVEGTSNPNLYWYRQAAGRGLQLLFYSVGIGQISSEVPQNLSASRPQDRQFILSSKKLLLSDSGFYLCAWGTYNEQFFGPGTRLTVL.

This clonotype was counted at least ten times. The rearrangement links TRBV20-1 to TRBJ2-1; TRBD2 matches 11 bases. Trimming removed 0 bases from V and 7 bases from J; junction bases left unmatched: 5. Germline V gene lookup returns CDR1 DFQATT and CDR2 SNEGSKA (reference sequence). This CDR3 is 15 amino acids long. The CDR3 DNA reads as TGCAGTGCTAGAGATGGCGCTAGCGGGAGGAATGAGCAGTTCTTC. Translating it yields CSARDGASGRNEQFF.

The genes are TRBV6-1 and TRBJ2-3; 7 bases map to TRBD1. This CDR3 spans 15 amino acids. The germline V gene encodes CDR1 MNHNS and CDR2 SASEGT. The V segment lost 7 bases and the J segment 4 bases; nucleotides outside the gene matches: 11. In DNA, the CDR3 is TGTGCCAGCACCGGGGACAGTGGTGGGCCAGATACGCAGTATTTT. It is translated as CASTGDSGGPDTQYF.

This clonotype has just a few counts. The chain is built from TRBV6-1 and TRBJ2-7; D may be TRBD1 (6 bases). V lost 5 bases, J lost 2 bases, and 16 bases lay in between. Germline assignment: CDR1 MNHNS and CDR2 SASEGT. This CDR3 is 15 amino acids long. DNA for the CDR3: TGTGCCAGCAGTCTGGGACATCAGCCCGCCTACGAGCAGTACTTC. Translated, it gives CASSLGHQPAYEQYF.

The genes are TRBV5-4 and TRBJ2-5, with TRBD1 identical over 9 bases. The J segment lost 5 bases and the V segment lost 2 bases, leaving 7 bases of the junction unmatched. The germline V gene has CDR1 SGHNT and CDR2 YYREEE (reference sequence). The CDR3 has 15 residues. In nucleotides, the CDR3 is TGTGCCAGCAGCTTAAGGACAGGGGTTGAGGAGACCCAGTACTTC. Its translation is CASSLRTGVEETQYF.

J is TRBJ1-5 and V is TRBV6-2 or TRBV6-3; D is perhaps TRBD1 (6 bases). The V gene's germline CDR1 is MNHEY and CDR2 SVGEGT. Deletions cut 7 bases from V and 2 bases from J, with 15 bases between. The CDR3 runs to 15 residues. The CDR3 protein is CASNEGGEGNQPQHF. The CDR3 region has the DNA TGTGCCAGCAACGAGGGGGGCGAGGGCAATCAGCCCCAGCATTTT.

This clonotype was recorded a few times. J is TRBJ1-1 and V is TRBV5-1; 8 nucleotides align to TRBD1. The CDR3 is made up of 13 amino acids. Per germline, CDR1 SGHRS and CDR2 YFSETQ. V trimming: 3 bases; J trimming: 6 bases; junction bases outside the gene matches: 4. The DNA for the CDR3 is TGCGCCAGCAGCTACAGGGGGGAGGCTGAAGCTTTCTTT. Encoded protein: CASSYRGEAEAFF. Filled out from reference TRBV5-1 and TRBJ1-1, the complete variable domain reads KAGVTQTPRYLIKTRGQQVTLSCSPISGHRSVSWYQQTPGQGLQFLFEYFSETQRNKGNFPGRFSGRQFSNSRSEMNVSTLELGDSALYLCASSYRGEAEAFFGQGTRLTVV.

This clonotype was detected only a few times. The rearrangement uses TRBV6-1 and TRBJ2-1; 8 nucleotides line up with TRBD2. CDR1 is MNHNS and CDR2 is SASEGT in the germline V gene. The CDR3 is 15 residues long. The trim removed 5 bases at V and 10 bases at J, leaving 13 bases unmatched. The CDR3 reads CASSINPGLVAEQFF. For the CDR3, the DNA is TGTGCCAGCAGTATCAATCCGGGACTAGTAGCGGAGCAGTTCTTC.

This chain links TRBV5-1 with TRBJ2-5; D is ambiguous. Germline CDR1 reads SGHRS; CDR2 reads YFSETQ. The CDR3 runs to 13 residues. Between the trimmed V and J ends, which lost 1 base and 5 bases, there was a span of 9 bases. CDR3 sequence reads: CASSLRVSETQYF. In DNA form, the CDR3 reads TGCGCCAGCAGCTTGCGGGTTTCGGAGACCCAGTACTTC.

The CDR3 spells CASSLARLAGEWGNEQFF. CDR3 nucleotide sequence: TGTGCCAGCAGCTTGGCCCGACTAGCGGGAGAGTGGGGGAATGAGCAGTTCTTC. V gene TRBV5-6 combines with J gene TRBJ2-1, with 12 nucleotides matching TRBD2. Trimming removed 0 bases from V and 7 bases from J; junction bases left unmatched: 11. Germline assignment: CDR1 SGHDT and CDR2 YYEEEE. The CDR3 has 18 residues.

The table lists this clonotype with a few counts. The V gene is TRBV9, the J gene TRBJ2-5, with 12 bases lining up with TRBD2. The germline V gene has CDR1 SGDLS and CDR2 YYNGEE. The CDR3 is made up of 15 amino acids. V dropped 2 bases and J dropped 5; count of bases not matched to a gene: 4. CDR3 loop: CASSVGLAGFETQYF. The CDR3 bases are TGTGCCAGCAGCGTTGGACTAGCGGGGTTCGAGACCCAGTACTTC.

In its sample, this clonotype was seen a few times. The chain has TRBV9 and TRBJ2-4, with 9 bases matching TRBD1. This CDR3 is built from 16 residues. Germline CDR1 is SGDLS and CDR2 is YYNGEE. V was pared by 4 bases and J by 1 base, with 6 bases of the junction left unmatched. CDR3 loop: CASSRTGVGAKNIQYF. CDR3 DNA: TGTGCCAGCAGCCGGACAGGGGTTGGGGCCAAAAACATTCAGTACTTC.

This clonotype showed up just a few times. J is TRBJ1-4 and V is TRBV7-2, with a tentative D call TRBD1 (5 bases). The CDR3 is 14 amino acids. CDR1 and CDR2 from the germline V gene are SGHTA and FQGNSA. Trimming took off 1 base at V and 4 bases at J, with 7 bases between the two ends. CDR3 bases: TGTGCCAGCAGCTTAGGCAGGGATAATGAAAAACTGTTTTTT. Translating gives CASSLGRDNEKLFF.

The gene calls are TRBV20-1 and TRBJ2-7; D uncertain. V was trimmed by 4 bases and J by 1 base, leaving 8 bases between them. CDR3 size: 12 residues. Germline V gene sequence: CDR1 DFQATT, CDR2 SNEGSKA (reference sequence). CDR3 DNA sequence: TGCAGTGCTAATCCCAGATCCTACGAGCAGTACTTC. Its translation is CSANPRSYEQYF.

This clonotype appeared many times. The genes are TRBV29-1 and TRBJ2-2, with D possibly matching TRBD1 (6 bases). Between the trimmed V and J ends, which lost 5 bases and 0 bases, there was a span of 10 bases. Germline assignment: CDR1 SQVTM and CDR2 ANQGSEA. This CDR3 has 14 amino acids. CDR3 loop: CSVYRAANTGELFF. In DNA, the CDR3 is TGCAGCGTTTACAGGGCGGCGAACACCGGGGAGCTGTTTTTT.

DNA of the CDR3: TGTGCCAGCAGCTTGTATAGCGGGACCGGCAGGTATGAGCAGTTCTTC. Translation gives CASSLYSGTGRYEQFF. V usage is TRBV25-1 and J usage is TRBJ2-1, with 8 bases identical to TRBD2. Germline V gene lookup returns CDR1 MGHDK and CDR2 SYGVNS. The CDR3 length is 16 residues. Losses at the gene ends were 6 bases for V and 8 bases for J; bases not matched to a gene: 15.

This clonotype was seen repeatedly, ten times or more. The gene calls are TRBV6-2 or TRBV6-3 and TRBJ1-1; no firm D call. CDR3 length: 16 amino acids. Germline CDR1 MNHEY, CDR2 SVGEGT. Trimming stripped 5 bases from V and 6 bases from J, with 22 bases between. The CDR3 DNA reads TGTGCCAGCAGTGGAAGACAATGGTTCAAGGCGGCTGAAGCTTTCTTT. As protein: CASSGRQWFKAAEAFF.

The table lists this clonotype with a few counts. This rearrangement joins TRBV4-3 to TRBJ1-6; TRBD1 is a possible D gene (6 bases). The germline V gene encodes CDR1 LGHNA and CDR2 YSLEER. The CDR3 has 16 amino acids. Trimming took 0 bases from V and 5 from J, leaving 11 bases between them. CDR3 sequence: CASSQDQQGDNSPLHF. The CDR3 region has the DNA TGCGCCAGCAGCCAAGATCAACAGGGCGATAATTCACCCCTCCACTTT.